This T cell receptor (beta chain) was profiled in a study of cytomegalovirus exposure and HLA in healthy donors. PCR used 60 Vbeta primers and 13 Jbeta primers. Sequencing used immunoSEQ multiplex PCR; TCRdb keeps in-frame clones, though not all of them. This table has around 150,000 clones, approximately 80% appearing once. Study results and limitations: Later analysis associated a missense DCLRE1C variant with TCR beta V- and J-gene trimming.

As to this clone: Antigen: not known.

Germline V CDR1 and CDR2: ENHRY, SYGVKD. Trimming cost V 8 bases and J 0 bases; bases outside gene matches: 6. The CDR3 sequence is 14 residues long. The sequenced sample was PBMCs. This clonotype was sampled from a male donor in good health and CMV-seronegative. The genes are TRBV10-3 and TRBJ2-7; TRBD1 agrees at 8 bases. The CDR3 DNA sequence: TGTGCCATCCGAGGGGGACAGGACTCCTACGAGCAGTACTTC. Encoded protein: CAIRGGQDSYEQYF.